Following are 21 T cell receptor beta chains from one sample sequenced in a study of OX40 agonist ivuxolimab in advanced cancers. Clones were sequenced by immunoSEQ multiplex PCR, and TCRdb holds only the in-frame ones, with some missing. The table shows almost 70,000 clones, with 90% occurring only once. Sample: CD4+ or CD8+ T cells sorted from blood, taken in a trial of the OX40 agonist ivuxolimab. The receptors shown here come from an adult with an advanced solid tumor such as melanoma, head and neck, liver or kidney cancer.

The chain is built from TRBV7-9 and TRBJ1-3; D uncertain. This CDR3 has 15 amino acids. Germline assignment: CDR1 SEHNR and CDR2 FQNEAQ (reference sequence). V lost 2 bases to trimming and J lost 2 bases, with 10 bases between them. CDR3 residues: CASSLWAGTGNTIYF. In DNA form, the CDR3 reads TGTGCCAGCAGCTTATGGGCCGGCACTGGAAACACCATATATTTT.

This sequence joins TRBV7-2 and TRBJ2-7; perhaps TRBD2 as D (6 bases). V lost 4 bases to trimming and J lost 6 bases, with 7 bases between them. This CDR3 contains 11 residues. Per the germline V gene, CDR1 is SGHTA and CDR2 is FQGNSA. CDR3: CASSSGLEQYF. The CDR3 nucleotides read TGTGCCAGCAGCTCGGGACTCGAGCAGTACTTC.

The V and J genes are TRBV7-2 and TRBJ2-7, with D possibly TRBD1 on 6 matching bases. Between the trimmed V and J ends, which lost 1 base and 10 bases, there was a span of 11 bases. This CDR3 region has 12 residues. Germline loops: CDR1 SGHTA, CDR2 FQGNSA. CDR3 DNA sequence: TGTGCCAGCAGCTTAGGGGGGCAGGGACAGTACTTC. Protein sequence: CASSLGGQGQYF.

Only one count was recorded for this clone. CDR3 in DNA: TGTGCCAGCAGCTTAGTCGCGGGGGGCTCTTATGAGCAGTTCTTC. Translated: CASSLVAGGSYEQFF. J is TRBJ2-1 and V is TRBV7-8, with TRBD2 matching over 8 bases. The CDR3 totals 15 residues. In germline, CDR1 is SGHVS, CDR2 FQNEAQ. Trimming took 1 base from V and 8 from J; bases not matched to a gene: 7.

The V and J genes are TRBV6-4 and TRBJ2-5, with D perhaps being TRBD1 or TRBD2 (5 bases each). The CDR3 is made up of 14 amino acids. Germline CDR1 reads MRHNA; CDR2 reads SNTAGT. Trimming removed 9 bases at V and 5 bases at J, with 19 bases between. The CDR3 is CARPGAGWRETQYF. Written as DNA, the CDR3 is TGTGCCAGACCTGGGGCAGGGTGGAGGGAGACCCAGTACTTC.

The CDR3: CASSFSRQVTYNEQFF. The CDR3 coding sequence is TGTGCCAGCAGTTTTTCTCGACAAGTTACCTACAATGAGCAGTTCTTC. The rearrangement uses TRBV27 and TRBJ2-1; D is unclear. Germline CDR1 and CDR2: MNHEY and SMNVEV (reference sequence). This CDR3 region has 16 residues. Deletions cut 3 bases from V and 2 bases from J, with 14 bases between.

This sequence joins TRBV6-6 and TRBJ2-5; TRBD2 aligns across 11 bases. The last part of the DNA fits TRBJ2-7 better; the J call may be wrong. Germline values: CDR1 MNHNY, CDR2 SVGAGI (reference sequence). The CDR3 sequence is 14 residues long. CDR3: CASSLGTSGYEQYF. CDR3 coding DNA: TGTGCCAGCAGCCTAGGGACTAGCGGCTACGAGCAGTACTTC.

The chain employs TRBV7-9 and TRBJ1-5, with 8 bases fitting TRBD1. Germline lookup yields CDR1 SEHNR and CDR2 FQNEAQ (reference sequence). V was pared by 4 bases and J by 0 bases, with 5 bases of the junction left unmatched. CDR3 length: 16 residues. The CDR3 sequence: CASSSQGAFSNQPQHF. DNA for the CDR3: TGTGCCAGCAGCTCCCAGGGGGCCTTTAGCAATCAGCCCCAGCATTTT.

V is TRBV11-2 and J is TRBJ1-4, with D unresolved. This CDR3 has 13 amino acids. V was clipped by 4 bases and J by 10 bases, with 13 bases between them. Germline CDR1 SGHAT, CDR2 FQNNGV. In nucleotides, the CDR3 is TGTGCCAGCAGCTCCCTTAGGTCAGGAAAACTGTTTTTT. Its protein product is CASSSLRSGKLFF. Together with reference TRBV11-2 and TRBJ1-4, the CDR3 gives the full variable domain: EAGVAQSPRYKIIEKRQSVAFWCNPISGHATLYWYQQILGQGPKLLIQFQNNGVVDDSQLPKDRFSAERLKGVDSTLKIQPAKLEDSAVYLCASSSLRSGKLFFGSGTQLSVL.

The chain recombines TRBV28 with TRBJ2-7; 10 bases line up with TRBD2. V trimming: 8 bases; J trimming: 5 bases; junction bases outside the gene matches: 15. Germline loops: CDR1 MDHEN, CDR2 SYDVKM. The CDR3 loop spans 16 amino acids. CDR3 sequence reads: CASSNLSSGRAHEQYF. The CDR3, as DNA: TGTGCCAGCTCCAACCTTTCTAGCGGGAGAGCCCACGAGCAGTACTTC.

This clone showed up just once. V gene TRBV4-2 combines with J gene TRBJ1-4, with D perhaps TRBD1 (5 bases). The CDR3 is 13 residues long. The germline V gene encodes CDR1 LGHNA and CDR2 YNFKEQ. V lost 4 bases, J lost 7 bases, and 10 bases lay in between. CDR3 sequence (DNA): TGTGCCAGCAGCCTCGGGGCAGTTGAAAAACTGTTTTTT. Translating gives CASSLGAVEKLFF.

The gene calls are TRBV5-1 and TRBJ2-7, with TRBD2 matching 11 bases. The germline gives CDR1 SGHRS, CDR2 YFSETQ. This CDR3 contains 17 residues. The junction had 10 bases not matched to a gene; V was cut back by 3 bases and J by 2 bases. As DNA, the CDR3 is TGCGCCAGCAGCTACACCCCGGGGACTAGCGGAACCTACGAGCAGTACTTC. Translated: CASSYTPGTSGTYEQYF.

The chain links TRBV28 to TRBJ1-2; D gene unclear. V was cut by 8 bases and J by 2 bases, with 6 bases left in between. CDR1 MDHEN and CDR2 SYDVKM come from the germline V gene. The CDR3 contains 11 residues. CDR3 protein: CASRNNYGYTF. The DNA for the CDR3 is TGTGCCAGCCGGAACAACTATGGCTACACCTTC.

The chain has TRBV5-1 and TRBJ1-1; TRBD1 aligns across 11 bases. Germline loops: CDR1 SGHRS, CDR2 YFSETQ. After removal of 1 base from V and 0 bases from J, the junction contained 8 bases not matched to a gene. The CDR3 has 18 amino acids. CDR3 loop: CASSLPRTGGILNTEAFF. DNA for the CDR3: TGCGCCAGCAGCTTGCCCCGGACAGGGGGCATTCTGAACACTGAAGCTTTCTTT.

The chain combines TRBV10-3 with TRBJ2-5; 11 bases are a match to TRBD2. CDR1 is ENHRY and CDR2 is SYGVKD in the germline V gene. Trimming removed 11 bases from V and 4 bases from J; junction bases left unmatched: 9. This CDR3 comprises 14 residues. CDR3: CAAGGLAGGETQYF. CDR3 nucleotide sequence: TGTGCCGCCGGTGGGCTAGCGGGGGGAGAGACCCAGTACTTC.

V gene TRBV19 combines with J gene TRBJ2-7; 9 bases line up with TRBD2. V trimming: 4 bases; J trimming: 1 base; junction bases outside the gene matches: 5. Germline V gene lookup returns CDR1 LNHDA and CDR2 SQIVND (reference sequence). There are 15 residues in the CDR3. The CDR3 DNA reads as TGTGCCAGTAGTAGGCAGACTAGCGGTTCCTACGAGCAGTACTTC. Translation gives CASSRQTSGSYEQYF.

The chain is built from TRBV21-1 and TRBJ2-7. TRBV21-1 has pseudogene status. The CDR3 runs 9 residues. CDR3 DNA: TGTGCCAGCAGCAAATGTGGACGCTTC. Amino acids: CASSKCGRF.

The rearrangement joins TRBV9 to TRBJ1-3, with D possibly TRBD1 on 5 matching bases. Germline V gene sequence: CDR1 SGDLS, CDR2 YYNGEE. This CDR3 contains 15 residues. Trimming stripped 4 bases from V and 3 bases from J, with 14 bases between. The CDR3 loop reads CASSRTSTVGNTIYF. Written as DNA, the CDR3 is TGTGCCAGCAGCCGGACCTCGACAGTTGGAAACACCATATATTTT. Using reference TRBV9 and TRBJ1-3 for the parts outside the CDR3, the full variable domain is DSGVTQTPKHLITATGQRVTLRCSPRSGDLSVYWYQQSLDQGLQFLIQYYNGEERAKGNILERFSAQQFPDLHSELNLSSLELGDSALYFCASSRTSTVGNTIYFGEGSWLTVV.

The chain uses TRBV2 and TRBJ1-6; 10 positions agree with TRBD1. Unmatched junction bases numbered 10, after V lost 7 bases and J lost 10 bases. This CDR3 has 15 amino acids. Germline-derived CDR1 and CDR2 are SNHLY and FYNNEI. CDR3 bases: TGTGCCAGCAATACCGGGACAGGGGTTTTGTCACCCCTCCACTTT. Translating it yields CASNTGTGVLSPLHF.

The chain is built from TRBV6-5 and TRBJ1-1; D perhaps matches TRBD1 (5 bases). The CDR3 runs to 13 residues. CDR1 is MNHEY, CDR2 SVGAGI, per germline. The V gene lost 2 bases and the J gene lost 11 bases, with 15 bases spanning the gap. Here the CDR3 DNA reads TGTGCCAGCAGTTACAGTCCAGGGCGATACGCTTTCTTT. It translates to CASSYSPGRYAFF.

The chain couples TRBV5-8 to TRBJ2-7, with a tentative D call TRBD2 (6 bases). Per germline, CDR1 SGHTS and CDR2 YDEGEE. This CDR3 spans 13 amino acids. Deletions cut 7 bases from V and 2 bases from J, with 13 bases between. The CDR3 region is CASPGWGAYEQYF. For the CDR3, the DNA is TGTGCCAGCCCCGGGTGGGGGGCCTACGAGCAGTACTTC.